This TCR beta chain is drawn from a study of blood T cell repertoires in COVID-19. On the study more broadly: Italy, Spain and the United States were the sources of the convalescent and acute COVID-19 samples. The cDNA or gDNA used as material had been derived from T cells, B-cell-depleted T cells, or PBMCs.

The V gene lost 3 bases and the J gene lost 2 bases, with 11 bases spanning the gap. The CDR3 runs to 14 residues. Germline loops: CDR1 KGHSH, CDR2 LQKENI. In the original analysis: Reference gene primer amplification gave estimated nucleated cell counts. Generated by immunoSEQ multiplex PCR, the TCRdb table keeps only in-frame clones and is missing some. V and J calls and clone size are given by that table; D and trimming were obtained from the DNA. The sample has approximately 210,000 clones, 86% seen once. Specimen: peripheral blood. This clonotype was obtained from a woman in her seventies with acute or convalescent COVID-19. The chain combines TRBV18 with TRBJ2-7, with D perhaps matching TRBD1 (6 bases). The CDR3, as DNA: TGTGCCAGCTCACCCTCCCGGACAGCCTACGAGCAGTACTTC. It translates to CASSPSRTAYEQYF.